This TCR beta chain emerged from a study of blood T cells in healthy people across ages (dated by TCRdb to the mid-2010s). Turning to the overall study: In model experiments, roughly one uniquely barcoded TCR beta cDNA molecule per two T cells was captured by template switching. The donors were split into four age groups: young (average 16 years), middle-aged (nearly 40), aged (around 67) and long-lived (approximately 80). Age-related changes in TCR beta repertoire diversity were measured in the study by deep sequencing normalized with unique cDNA molecular identifiers. To avoid experimental bias, donors of different ages were distributed randomly across sequencing lanes. Two additional independent replicas of 1 million unique cDNA reads from the same blood draw were analyzed for two donors (one aged 18 to 30 and one aged 80 or older).

Study-level results and caveats: Observed TCR beta diversity per million T cells fell roughly linearly with age, and a significant reduction was already apparent by age roughly 40. Donor CMV infection status was unknown, potentially confounding age-related changes in expanded clonotypes. Observed TCR beta diversity correlated strongly with the percentage of naive T cells measured by flow cytometry. Because profiling used bulk unsorted PBMCs, naive and antigen-experienced compartments could not be compared conclusively. Compared with the aged group, more naive CD4+ T cells, fewer expanded clones and increased TCR diversity were shown by the long-lived group, suggesting age selection. Estimates of total diversity from one million sequenced T cells were regarded as lower bounds and underestimates.

The library was built by means of 5' RACE. Reads for this sample came from an Illumina HiSeq 2500. A second PCR of roughly 7 to 12 cycles was performed with a sample-barcoded 5' primer and a J-beta primer mix. Each TCR beta cDNA molecule received a unique molecular identifier from a template-switch 5' adaptor carrying 12 random nucleotides. At least 2.5 million CDR3-containing paired-end reads were obtained from each sample. All of the RNA was converted into first-strand cDNA using the Mint cDNA synthesis kit, with a TRBC-specific oligonucleotide serving as the primer. Following uracil-DNA glycosylase treatment, all cDNA underwent a first 18-cycle PCR with the universal primers M1SS and BC2_uni_R. As for the authors' bioinformatics: For normalization, 1 million high-quality reads, each with a distinct molecular identifier, were randomly selected from each sample. Reads with shared molecular identifiers were discarded instead of being binned into consensus sequences. MiTCR, set to a Q25 quality threshold and the strictest error-elimination algorithm, was used for CDR3 identification, clonotype clustering and error correction. A nonparametric unseen species model using Euler transformation provided a lower-bound estimate of total TCR beta diversity. In TCRdb, the public reads were trimmed at Q25 with fastp and aligned with MiXCR, with productive beta chains retained. When rows share a CDR3 protein, they turn into one entry using the most common DNA and genes. It is TCRdb's table, rather than the study itself, that gives the V and J calls and clone size. This sample is represented by about 1.5 million distinct CDR3 sequences; 42% of them were singletons. The top ten clonotypes cover about 4% of the sample.

Reading from cysteine to phenylalanine, the CDR3 counts 15 amino acids. Just CDR3 DNA is preserved here, 45 bases in frame from base 1. The germline V gene sets CDR1 to MNHEY and CDR2 to SVGAGI. Trimming takes 5 bases from V and 3 bases from J, and the germline ends sit 16 bases apart. Worth noting for this clonotype: The antigen this receptor binds is unknown. No quality values exist for individual bases; no much larger clone is one base distant.

Donors were under 40 systemically healthy Caucasian individuals from Russia aged roughly 6 to 90 years. Each donor gave about 9.2 milliliters of peripheral blood, drawn into EDTA-treated Vacutainer tubes. PBMCs were isolated by Ficoll-Paque density-gradient centrifugation, with at least 7 million obtained per sample. Total RNA, at least 5.5 micrograms per sample, was extracted from PBMCs with Trizol reagent. For every donor, an aliquot of PBMCs went through flow cytometry to measure the percentages of naive CD45RAhigh/CD27high T cells. The sequenced sample was blood. The sequence joins TRBV6-5 to TRBJ1-1; perhaps TRBD1 is the D gene, with 5 bases matching. The TCR was taken from a woman younger than 30 in good health. The DNA reads as follows: TGTGCCAGCAGTCGGGACGAAGGGAGTTACACTGAAGCTTTCTTT. Translated, it gives CASSRDEGSYTEAFF.